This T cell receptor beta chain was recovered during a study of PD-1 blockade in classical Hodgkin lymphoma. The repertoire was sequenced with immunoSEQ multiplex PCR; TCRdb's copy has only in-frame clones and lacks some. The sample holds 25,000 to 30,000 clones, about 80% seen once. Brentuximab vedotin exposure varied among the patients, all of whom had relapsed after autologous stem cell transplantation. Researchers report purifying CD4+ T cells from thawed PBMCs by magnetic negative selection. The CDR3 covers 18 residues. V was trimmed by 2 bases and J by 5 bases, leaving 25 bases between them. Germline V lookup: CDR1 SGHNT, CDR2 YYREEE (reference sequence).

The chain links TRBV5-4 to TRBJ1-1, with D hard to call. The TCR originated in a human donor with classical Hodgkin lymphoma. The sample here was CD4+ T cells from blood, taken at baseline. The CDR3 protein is CASSFFGWREREETEAFF. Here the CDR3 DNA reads TGTGCCAGCAGCTTCTTCGGGTGGAGGGAACGAGAGGAAACTGAAGCTTTCTTT. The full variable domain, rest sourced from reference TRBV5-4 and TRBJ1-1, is ETGVTQSPTHLIKTRGQQVTLRCSSQSGHNTVSWYQQALGQGPQFIFQYYREEENGRGNFPPRFSGLQFPNYSSELNVNALELDDSALYLCASSFFGWREREETEAFFGQGTRLTVV.